The present T cell receptor (beta chain) was sequenced within a study of T cell clones after liver transplantation. Measured with immunoSEQ multiplex PCR; TCRdb has only the in-frame clones, and not every one. This table holds roughly 70,000 clones, 80% found once. The CDR3 has 13 amino acids. Losses at the gene ends were 1 base for V and 7 bases for J; bases not matched to a gene: 2. The germline gives CDR1 SGHRS, CDR2 YFSETQ. Sequences were derived from CD4+ T cells from blood, sampled before liver transplant. The chain is built from TRBV5-1 and TRBJ1-5, with TRBD1 matching over 7 bases. The TCR was taken from a human donor who received a liver transplant. The DNA for the CDR3 is TGCGCCAGCAGCTTGCACAGGGGCCAGCCCCAGCATTTT. This gives the protein CASSLHRGQPQHF.